The 17 T cell receptor beta chains in this list originate from one sample, sequenced in a study of shared clonotypes between healthy human individuals. Assay: immunoSEQ multiplex PCR; the TCRdb copy retains only in-frame clones and omits some. The table lists around 1.1 million clones, 60% to 80% of them singletons. The sequencing input was memory CD4+ T cells from PBMCs. The subset: CD45RA-negative fraction. Source of these receptors: a man aged 18-30 years in good health. Some clones in this sample may be carry-over from other donors' samples.

This clone was counted between two and nine times. V is TRBV6-6 and J is TRBJ2-7; 7 bases match TRBD2. Per the germline V gene, CDR1 is MNHNY and CDR2 is SVGAGI (reference sequence). V lost 11 bases to trimming and J lost 6 bases; unmatched junction nucleotides: 10. The CDR3 spans 12 residues. The CDR3 nucleotides read TGTGCCTCGGGCCTAGCGGTCTCCGAGCAGTACTTC. Its protein is CASGLAVSEQYF.

The chain joins TRBV19 to TRBJ2-1, with 12 bases identical to TRBD2. With 3 bases clipped from V and 8 bases from J, the junction kept 17 bases outside the gene matches. Germline lookup yields CDR1 LNHDA and CDR2 SQIVND (reference sequence). The CDR3 is made up of 19 amino acids. The CDR3 nucleotides read TGTGCCAGTAGTATGGTCGCTAGCGGGAGGGCTGATACGGGCGATGAGCAGTTCTTC. Encoded protein: CASSMVASGRADTGDEQFF.

This clone appeared a few times. V is TRBV7-9 and J is TRBJ1-6; no firm D call. The ends were cut back, 5 bases at V and 7 bases at J, with 15 bases in the middle. The germline V gene has CDR1 SEHNR and CDR2 FQNEAQ (reference sequence). CDR3 length equals 15 residues. CDR3 loop: CASSTSLGNNSPLHF. The DNA of the CDR3 is TGTGCCAGCAGCACCTCTCTGGGTAACAATTCACCCCTCCACTTT.

The chain uses TRBV7-2 and TRBJ2-7, with 8 bases identical to TRBD1. The CDR3 is made up of 17 amino acids. Germline CDR1 is SGHTA and CDR2 is FQGNSA. J was trimmed by 6 bases and V by 3 bases; bases with no gene match: 16. The CDR3 DNA reads as TGTGCCAGCAGCTTCAGCCGCGGAAGGGACAGGCTCTCCGAGCAGTACTTC. Protein product: CASSFSRGRDRLSEQYF.

The chain employs TRBV5-1 and TRBJ1-4, with 10 bases identical to TRBD1. This CDR3 has 14 residues. J lost 6 bases, V lost 5 bases, and 4 bases had no gene match. CDR1 SGHRS and CDR2 YFSETQ come from the germline V gene. CDR3: CASRTGGADEKLFF. CDR3 DNA: TGCGCCAGCAGGACAGGGGGCGCAGATGAAAAACTGTTTTTT.

This clone was seen only a few times. V is TRBV6-1 and J is TRBJ2-3; 9 positions agree with TRBD2. The V and J ends lost 3 bases and 6 bases, in that order; junction bases with no gene match: 13. This CDR3 spans 17 amino acids. Germline CDR1 MNHNS, CDR2 SASEGT. The CDR3 region is CASSDIGTSPTLDTQYF. CDR3 DNA sequence: TGTGCCAGCAGTGATATTGGGACTAGCCCAACATTGGATACGCAGTATTTT.

This clone was seen only once. This rearrangement joins TRBV5-1 to TRBJ1-1; perhaps TRBD1 as D (5 bases). The CDR3 loop spans 17 amino acids. CDR1 and CDR2 from the germline V gene are SGHRS and YFSETQ. The V end lost 4 bases, the J end lost 0 bases, and 19 bases lay between the germline ends. CDR3 DNA: TGCGCCAGCAGCCCGGGACTCCCCGTGGGGATGAACACTGAAGCTTTCTTT. Amino acids: CASSPGLPVGMNTEAFF.

V and J are TRBV7-8 and TRBJ2-1, with no clear D. This CDR3 is 15 amino acids long. The germline gives CDR1 SGHVS, CDR2 FQNEAQ. V was trimmed by 1 base and J by 4 bases, leaving 11 bases between them. This CDR3 is CASSLVASMYNEQFF. Here the CDR3 DNA reads TGTGCCAGCAGCTTAGTGGCTAGTATGTACAATGAGCAGTTCTTC.

This clone was detected only a few times. The chain links TRBV28 to TRBJ1-5, with 9 bases lining up with TRBD1. This CDR3 is built from 14 residues. Trimming at V came to 8 bases and at J to 3 bases, leaving 5 bases not matched to a gene. Per the germline V gene, CDR1 is MDHEN and CDR2 is SYDVKM. DNA of the CDR3: TGTGCCAGCCGGGGACAGGGTTACAATCAGCCCCAGCATTTT. Its protein product is CASRGQGYNQPQHF.

This chain uses TRBV27 with TRBJ2-5; D gene unclear. Germline V lookup: CDR1 MNHEY, CDR2 SMNVEV (reference sequence). V lost 3 bases and J lost 0, with 5 bases in between. This CDR3 comprises 13 residues. DNA of the CDR3: TGTGCCAGCAGTTTCCAGTACCAAGAGACCCAGTACTTC. This encodes CASSFQYQETQYF.

This clone was detected once. The chain has TRBV21-1 and TRBJ2-7; TRBD2 is taken as the D call from the table, unchecked against the DNA. TRBV21-1 is a recognized pseudogene. The CDR3 loop spans 18 amino acids. CDR3: CASSKATSTSGDSYEQYF. DNA of the CDR3: TGTGCCAGCAGCAAAGCCACGTCTACTAGCGGGGACTCCTACGAGCAGTACTTC.

The V and J genes are TRBV28 and TRBJ1-5; possibly TRBD1 for D (6 bases). The V and J ends lost 7 bases and 4 bases respectively, with 11 bases between them. CDR3 length equals 13 residues. Germline V CDR1 and CDR2: MDHEN, SYDVKM. CDR3 loop: CASIGQTNQPQHF. In DNA form, the CDR3 reads TGTGCCAGCATAGGACAGACGAATCAGCCCCAGCATTTT.

The chain joins TRBV7-2 to TRBJ1-5, with TRBD1 matching 9 bases. The CDR3 has 13 amino acids. Per germline, CDR1 SGHTA and CDR2 FQGNSA. V lost 5 bases to trimming and J lost 5 bases; unmatched junction nucleotides: 1. This CDR3 reads CASSRQGDQPQHF. CDR3 nucleotide sequence: TGTGCCAGCAGCCGACAGGGGGATCAGCCCCAGCATTTT.

This chain connects TRBV10-3 to TRBJ2-5, with 13 bases fitting TRBD2. V dropped 2 bases and J dropped 4; count of bases not matched to a gene: 7. Germline V gene sequence: CDR1 ENHRY, CDR2 SYGVKD. The length of the CDR3 is 17 residues. The CDR3 region is CAISEGGRLAGGETQYF. CDR3 bases: TGTGCCATCAGTGAGGGGGGTCGACTAGCGGGAGGAGAGACCCAGTACTTC.

The J gene is TRBJ1-5, the V gene TRBV7-9; possible D gene TRBD1, 5 bases. The length of the CDR3 is 14 residues. The V gene's germline CDR1 is SEHNR and CDR2 FQNEAQ (reference sequence). The ends were cut back, 4 bases at V and 7 bases at J, with 14 bases in the middle. In nucleotides, the CDR3 is TGTGCCAGCAGCTCACTCTCCGGGGGGCAGCCCCAGCATTTT. Its translation: CASSSLSGGQPQHF.

The CDR3 protein is CASSLARAARNIQYF. CDR3 nucleotides: TGTGCCAGCAGCTTAGCTCGGGCAGCTAGAAACATTCAGTACTTC. This rearrangement joins TRBV7-9 to TRBJ2-4; D remains ambiguous. The CDR3 is made up of 15 amino acids. From germline, CDR1 is SEHNR and CDR2 FQNEAQ (reference sequence). The V end lost 0 bases, the J end lost 6 bases, and 12 bases lay between the germline ends.

This chain connects TRBV6-1 to TRBJ2-5; TRBD1 aligns across 7 bases. The CDR3 sequence is 14 residues long. After removal of 8 bases from V and 5 bases from J, the junction contained 11 bases not matched to a gene. Germline values: CDR1 MNHNS, CDR2 SASEGT. CDR3 sequence: CASGGQWYVETQYF. CDR3 sequence (DNA): TGTGCCAGCGGGGGACAGTGGTATGTGGAGACCCAGTACTTC.